The 27 T cell receptor beta chains below were found in one sample sequenced in a study of cytomegalovirus exposure and HLA in healthy donors (dated 2017 in TCRdb). Receptor amplification or capture employed the immunoSEQ multiplex PCR assay. A mixture of 60 forward primers for TCR Vbeta segments and 13 reverse primers for TCR Jbeta segments was used in the multiplex PCR. The table was pulled from immuneACCESS by TCRdb, which kept in-frame rearrangements only. Such tables lose some clones; where checked, under half of the loss comes from unresolved V genes, and the rest has no known cause. The sample table holds approximately 100,000 clones, of which 70% to 80% were seen once. The ten biggest clones cover 3.5% to 4% of the sample. Sequenced: PBMCs. The receptors derive from a man between 60 and 70 years old in good health and CMV-seronegative.

This chain links TRBV4-1 with TRBJ1-3; D unclear. V lost 0 bases and J 5 bases, leaving 11 bases between the germline ends. CDR3 length equals 15 residues. Germline lookup yields CDR1 MGHRA and CDR2 YSYEKL. CDR3 nucleotides: TGCGCCAGCAGCCAAGAAACGAGGCGTCGAAACACCATATATTTT. Its translation is CASSQETRRRNTIYF.

The chain employs TRBV28 and TRBJ2-5, with a weak D call TRBD2 (6 bases). The germline V gene encodes CDR1 MDHEN and CDR2 SYDVKM. Trimming took off 10 bases at V and 5 bases at J, with 17 bases between the two ends. The CDR3 runs to 13 residues. The CDR3 here is CATEQPGLETQYF. The CDR3 DNA follows: TGTGCCACCGAACAACCGGGACTCGAGACCCAGTACTTC.

Only a few counts were recorded for this clone. The chain carries TRBV6-5 and TRBJ2-1; D is possibly TRBD1 (6 bases). This CDR3 contains 13 residues. Germline-derived CDR1 and CDR2 are MNHEY and SVGAGI. Trimming left V 2 bases short and J 10 bases short, with 12 bases between. The DNA of the CDR3 is TGTGCCAGCAGTTACACCCTCAGGGGAGAGCAGTTCTTC. It translates to CASSYTLRGEQFF.

This rearrangement joins TRBV19 to TRBJ1-1; TRBD1 aligns across 12 bases. Germline V gene data show CDR1 as LNHDA and CDR2 as SQIVND (reference sequence). The junction had 2 bases not matched to a gene; V was cut back by 5 bases and J by 1 base. The CDR3 extends over 15 amino acids. CDR3 amino acids: CASSPGQGANTEAFF. The CDR3, as DNA: TGTGCCAGTAGTCCGGGACAGGGGGCGAACACTGAAGCTTTCTTT.

The chain combines TRBV14 with TRBJ1-2, with D possibly being TRBD1 (6 bases). Germline CDR1 and CDR2: SGHDN and FVKESK. The CDR3 is 14 amino acids. Deletions cut 6 bases from V and 8 bases from J, with 19 bases between. CDR3 protein: CASSRDRYGDGYTF. DNA of the CDR3: TGTGCCAGCAGTCGCGACAGGTACGGGGACGGCTACACCTTC.

The V call is TRBV5-1, the J call TRBJ2-3; TRBD1 is a possible D gene (5 bases). Germline loops: CDR1 SGHRS, CDR2 YFSETQ. The CDR3 runs to 13 residues. V shed 2 bases and J shed 4 bases, with 8 bases lying between them. CDR3 sequence: CASSFQGPDTQYF. The CDR3 DNA reads as TGCGCCAGCAGCTTTCAGGGCCCAGATACGCAGTATTTT.

V is TRBV5-1 and J is TRBJ1-4; D possibly corresponds to TRBD1 (6 bases). The length of the CDR3 is 15 residues. V shed 6 bases and J shed 0 bases, with 12 bases lying between them. From germline, CDR1 is SGHRS and CDR2 YFSETQ. The CDR3 nucleotides are TGCGCCAGCACCCGAGGGGGAGCAACTAATGAAAAACTGTTTTTT. Translation gives CASTRGGATNEKLFF. Based on the CDR3 plus reference TRBV5-1 and TRBJ1-4, the full variable domain is KAGVTQTPRYLIKTRGQQVTLSCSPISGHRSVSWYQQTPGQGLQFLFEYFSETQRNKGNFPGRFSGRQFSNSRSEMNVSTLELGDSALYLCASTRGGATNEKLFFGSGTQLSVL.

The genes are TRBV7-8 and TRBJ2-2; D perhaps matches TRBD1 (6 bases). This CDR3 is 15 amino acids long. The germline CDR1 and CDR2 sequences are SGHVS and FQNEAQ. The ends were cut back, 1 base at V and 7 bases at J, with 13 bases in the middle. The CDR3 is CASSLGQGYHGELFF. Here the CDR3 DNA reads TGTGCCAGCAGCTTAGGGCAGGGGTACCACGGGGAGCTGTTTTTT.

CDR3 DNA sequence: TGCGCCAGCAGCGCCCTGGAGGCGGGCACCGGGGAGCTGTTTTTT. It yields the protein CASSALEAGTGELFF. This chain links TRBV5-1 with TRBJ2-2; D is perhaps TRBD2 (5 bases). Germline assignment: CDR1 SGHRS and CDR2 YFSETQ. The CDR3 sequence is 15 residues long. With 4 bases removed from V and 4 bases from J, the gap between germline ends came to 14 bases.

CDR3 sequence (DNA): TGTGCCATCGGACGGGATTCAAATAATTCACCCCTCCACTTT. Its protein product is CAIGRDSNNSPLHF. The V gene is TRBV10-3, the J gene TRBJ1-6; D unresolved. Trimming left V 8 bases short and J 5 bases short, with 13 bases between. Germline CDR1 is ENHRY and CDR2 is SYGVKD. The CDR3 is 14 residues long.

Note on this clone: This sample also contains other DNA sequences that code for the same CDR3. The chain employs TRBV5-1 and TRBJ1-1; 9 bases map to TRBD1. The germline V gene has CDR1 SGHRS and CDR2 YFSETQ. V lost 2 bases, J lost 8 bases, and 4 bases stayed unmatched. This CDR3 has 13 amino acids. The chain's CDR3 is CASSFTGGLEAFF. The CDR3 DNA sequence: TGCGCCAGCAGCTTTACAGGGGGCTTGGAAGCTTTCTTT.

This sequence joins TRBV10-3 and TRBJ2-2; 7 bases line up with TRBD2. Germline V gene lookup returns CDR1 ENHRY and CDR2 SYGVKD. The V and J ends lost 0 bases and 7 bases, in that order; junction bases with no gene match: 17. This CDR3 spans 19 amino acids. Here the CDR3 reads CAISESTERDSSGGGELFF. CDR3 bases: TGTGCCATCAGTGAGTCGACAGAGCGGGATTCCTCTGGGGGCGGGGAGCTGTTTTTT.

The chain couples TRBV18 to TRBJ2-5, with D perhaps matching TRBD2 (7 bases). Germline CDR1 KGHSH, CDR2 LQKENI. This CDR3 comprises 13 residues. V was pared by 6 bases and J by 2 bases, with 10 bases between. CDR3 sequence reads: CASSGGPQETQYF. In nucleotides, the CDR3 is TGTGCCAGCTCGGGGGGGCCTCAAGAGACCCAGTACTTC.

The V call is TRBV11-2, the J call TRBJ2-1, with D maybe TRBD2 (6 bases). This CDR3 spans 13 amino acids. V was clipped by 4 bases and J by 5 bases, with 9 bases between them. Germline loops: CDR1 SGHAT, CDR2 FQNNGV. DNA for the CDR3: TGTGCCAGCAGCTCGGGGGAGAACAATGAGCAGTTCTTC. It yields the protein CASSSGENNEQFF.

V usage is TRBV7-9 and J usage is TRBJ2-3; tentatively, D is TRBD2 (7 bases). Per the germline V gene, CDR1 is SEHNR and CDR2 is FQNEAQ (reference sequence). V was pared by 6 bases and J by 8 bases, with 27 bases between. This CDR3 has 17 residues. DNA for the CDR3: TGTGCCAGCAGGGCTTGGGGGGGCGATCCCTTTGGATCTACGCAGTATTTT. This translates into CASRAWGGDPFGSTQYF.

J is TRBJ2-5 and V is TRBV7-2, with 8 bases identical to TRBD2. V lost 5 bases, J lost 0 bases, and 8 bases stayed unmatched. This CDR3 has 16 amino acids. Germline-derived CDR1 and CDR2 are SGHTA and FQGNSA. The CDR3 nucleotides are TGTGCCAGCAGCCGCGAGGCGGGGGGTAACCAAGAGACCCAGTACTTC. Translation: CASSREAGGNQETQYF.

The gene calls are TRBV13 and TRBJ1-4, with D tentatively TRBD1 (5 bases). V was clipped by 7 bases and J by 8 bases, with 14 bases between them. The CDR3 spans 13 residues. Germline assignment: CDR1 PRHDT and CDR2 FYEKMQ (reference sequence). CDR3 nucleotides: TGTGCCAGCAACCGTGGAAGGGGAGAAAAACTGTTTTTT. This gives the protein CASNRGRGEKLFF.

The V gene is TRBV5-1, the J gene TRBJ2-2; the D gene is possibly TRBD1 (6 bases). Trimming shortened V by 4 bases and J by 1 base, and 14 bases separated the two germline ends. There are 16 residues in the CDR3. The germline V gene encodes CDR1 SGHRS and CDR2 YFSETQ. The DNA for the CDR3 is TGCGCCAGCAGCCCCAGGCCAGGGGAGAACACCGGGGAGCTGTTTTTT. This sequence encodes CASSPRPGENTGELFF. Supplemented by reference TRBV5-1 and TRBJ2-2, the full variable domain reads KAGVTQTPRYLIKTRGQQVTLSCSPISGHRSVSWYQQTPGQGLQFLFEYFSETQRNKGNFPGRFSGRQFSNSRSEMNVSTLELGDSALYLCASSPRPGENTGELFFGEGSRLTVL.

V gene TRBV19 combines with J gene TRBJ1-2, with D hard to call. Germline V gene data show CDR1 as LNHDA and CDR2 as SQIVND (reference sequence). V was trimmed by 7 bases and J by 7 bases, leaving 16 bases between them. The CDR3 covers 13 residues. CDR3 sequence reads: CASNRQAGGGYTF. The CDR3 nucleotides read TGTGCCAGTAACCGGCAGGCGGGAGGTGGCTACACCTTC. The full variable domain, its missing parts supplied by reference TRBV19 and TRBJ1-2, is DGGITQSPKYLFRKEGQNVTLSCEQNLNHDAMYWYRQDPGQGLRLIYYSQIVNDFQKGDIAEGYSVSREKKESFPLTVTSAQKNPTAFYLCASNRQAGGGYTFGSGTRLTVV.

The chain is built from TRBV4-3 and TRBJ2-5; D is uncertain. The V and J ends lost 0 bases and 7 bases respectively, with 18 bases between them. This CDR3 is 16 amino acids long. Germline V gives CDR1 LGHNA, CDR2 YSLEER. In nucleotides, the CDR3 is TGCGCCAGCAGCCAAGATTCCGGGTCGGTTTTGAGGACCCAGTACTTC. It codes for CASSQDSGSVLRTQYF.

The V call is TRBV13, the J call TRBJ2-1; maybe TRBD1 (5 bases). V shed 0 bases and J shed 1 base, with 10 bases lying between them. Per germline, CDR1 PRHDT and CDR2 FYEKMQ (reference sequence). This CDR3 spans 16 amino acids. CDR3 in amino acids: CASSLGLGVSYNEQFF. Written as DNA, the CDR3 is TGTGCCAGCAGCTTAGGGCTAGGGGTTTCCTACAATGAGCAGTTCTTC.

This chain uses TRBV9 with TRBJ2-3; D may be TRBD1 (5 bases). Germline-derived CDR1 and CDR2 are SGDLS and YYNGEE. The V and J ends lost 4 bases and 4 bases respectively, with 16 bases between them. The CDR3 has 15 amino acids. The CDR3 here is CASSSATLGADTQYF. Here the CDR3 DNA reads TGTGCCAGCAGCTCTGCAACATTAGGGGCAGATACGCAGTATTTT.

In regard to this clone: Other nucleotide sequences from this sample produce the same CDR3. This rearrangement joins TRBV9 to TRBJ1-1, with 9 bases that match TRBD1. Germline CDR1 and CDR2: SGDLS and YYNGEE. CDR3 length: 14 residues. V dropped 3 bases and J dropped 5; count of bases not matched to a gene: 5. The CDR3 DNA follows: TGTGCCAGCAGCGCGCGACAGGGGGGGACTGAAGCTTTCTTT. It translates to CASSARQGGTEAFF.

The genes are TRBV2 and TRBJ1-4; tentatively, D is TRBD1 (5 bases). Trimming took off 0 bases at V and 12 bases at J, with 11 bases between the two ends. CDR1 is SNHLY and CDR2 is FYNNEI in the germline V gene. The CDR3 loop spans 13 amino acids. Written as DNA, the CDR3 is TGTGCCAGCAGTGAAGCGGGGTCGGGGGAACTGTTTTTT. This translates into CASSEAGSGELFF.

V usage is TRBV6-1 and J usage is TRBJ2-1, with a weak D call TRBD1 (6 bases). This CDR3 contains 14 residues. The germline CDR1 and CDR2 sequences are MNHNS and SASEGT. V lost 6 bases and J lost 6, with 15 bases in between. The CDR3 DNA reads as TGTGCCAGCAGACACCGGGACATCCTCAATGAGCAGTTCTTC. It translates to CASRHRDILNEQFF.

The V gene is TRBV15, the J gene TRBJ1-1, with TRBD1 matching 7 bases. Germline loops: CDR1 LNHNV, CDR2 YYDKDF (reference sequence). The V segment lost 1 base and the J segment 5 bases; nucleotides outside the gene matches: 1. CDR3 length: 13 amino acids. The CDR3 DNA sequence: TGTGCCACCAGCAGAGCAGGGGGGACTGAAGCTTTCTTT. Its protein product is CATSRAGGTEAFF.

The chain is built from TRBV25-1 and TRBJ1-6; D gene ambiguous. Germline V gives CDR1 MGHDK, CDR2 SYGVNS. This CDR3 is built from 14 residues. Trimming took off 0 bases at V and 9 bases at J, with 9 bases between the two ends. The CDR3 nucleotides are TGTGCCAGCAGTGAATATTCTGAGGGTTCACCCCTCCACTTT. It codes for CASSEYSEGSPLHF.